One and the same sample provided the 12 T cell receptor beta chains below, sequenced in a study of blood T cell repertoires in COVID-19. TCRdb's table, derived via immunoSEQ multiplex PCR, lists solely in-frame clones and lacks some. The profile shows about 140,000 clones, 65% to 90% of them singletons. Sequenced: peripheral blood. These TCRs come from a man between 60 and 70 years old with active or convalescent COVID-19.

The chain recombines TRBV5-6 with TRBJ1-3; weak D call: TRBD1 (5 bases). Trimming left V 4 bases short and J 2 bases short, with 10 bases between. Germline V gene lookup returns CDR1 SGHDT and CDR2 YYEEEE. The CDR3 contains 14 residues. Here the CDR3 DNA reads TGTGCCAGCAGCCTGACAGTTACTGGAAACACCATATATTTT. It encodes CASSLTVTGNTIYF.

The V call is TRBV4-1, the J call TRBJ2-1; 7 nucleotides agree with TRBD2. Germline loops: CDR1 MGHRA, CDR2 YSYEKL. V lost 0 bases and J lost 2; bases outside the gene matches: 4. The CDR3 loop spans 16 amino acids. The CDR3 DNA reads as TGCGCCAGCAGCCAAGAGTACAGCGGGGCCTACAATGAGCAGTTCTTC. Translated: CASSQEYSGAYNEQFF.

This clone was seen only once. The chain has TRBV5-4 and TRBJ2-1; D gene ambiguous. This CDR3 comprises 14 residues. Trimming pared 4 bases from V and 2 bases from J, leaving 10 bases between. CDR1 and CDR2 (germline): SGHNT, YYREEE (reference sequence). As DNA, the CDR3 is TGTGCCAGCAGCATTGACCGGGCCTACAATGAGCAGTTCTTC. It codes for CASSIDRAYNEQFF.

CDR3 nucleotide sequence: TGTGCCAGCTCACTTAGCCGGGACAGGGTTCAGCCCCAGCATTTT. Translated: CASSLSRDRVQPQHF. The chain carries TRBV18 and TRBJ1-5; 9 bases fit TRBD1. Germline assignment: CDR1 KGHSH and CDR2 LQKENI. V shed 4 bases and J 6 bases; nucleotides not matched to a gene: 7. The CDR3 is 15 residues long.

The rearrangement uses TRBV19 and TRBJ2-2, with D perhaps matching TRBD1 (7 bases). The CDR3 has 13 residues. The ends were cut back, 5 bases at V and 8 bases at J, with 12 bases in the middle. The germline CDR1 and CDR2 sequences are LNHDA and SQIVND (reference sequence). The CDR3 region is CASSSTGTGELFF. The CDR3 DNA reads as TGTGCCAGTAGTTCGACAGGGACTGGGGAGCTGTTTTTT. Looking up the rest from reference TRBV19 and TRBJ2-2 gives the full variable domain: DGGITQSPKYLFRKEGQNVTLSCEQNLNHDAMYWYRQDPGQGLRLIYYSQIVNDFQKGDIAEGYSVSREKKESFPLTVTSAQKNPTAFYLCASSSTGTGELFFGEGSRLTVL.

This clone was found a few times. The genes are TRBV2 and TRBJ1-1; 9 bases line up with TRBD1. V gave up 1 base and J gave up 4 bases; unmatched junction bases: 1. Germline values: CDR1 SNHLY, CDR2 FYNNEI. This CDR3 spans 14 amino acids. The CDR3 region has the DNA TGTGCCAGCAGTGAAGAGACAGGGGGCACTGAAGCTTTCTTT. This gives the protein CASSEETGGTEAFF. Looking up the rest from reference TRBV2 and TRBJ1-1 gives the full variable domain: EPEVTQTPSHQVTQMGQEVILRCVPISNHLYFYWYRQILGQKVEFLVSFYNNEISEKSEIFDDQFSVERPDGSNFTLKIRSTKLEDSAMYFCASSEETGGTEAFFGQGTRLTVV.

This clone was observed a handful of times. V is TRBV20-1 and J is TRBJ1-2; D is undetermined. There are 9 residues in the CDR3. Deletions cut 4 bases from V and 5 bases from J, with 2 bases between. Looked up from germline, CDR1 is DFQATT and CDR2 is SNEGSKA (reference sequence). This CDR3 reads CSAIYGYTF. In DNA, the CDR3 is TGCAGTGCTATATATGGCTACACCTTC.

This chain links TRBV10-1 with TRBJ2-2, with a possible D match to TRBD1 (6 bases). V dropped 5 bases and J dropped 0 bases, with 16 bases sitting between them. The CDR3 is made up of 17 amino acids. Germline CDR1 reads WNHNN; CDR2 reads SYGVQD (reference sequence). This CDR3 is CASSIRQGLTNTGELFF. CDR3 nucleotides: TGCGCCAGCAGTATTCGTCAGGGGCTTACGAACACCGGGGAGCTGTTTTTT.

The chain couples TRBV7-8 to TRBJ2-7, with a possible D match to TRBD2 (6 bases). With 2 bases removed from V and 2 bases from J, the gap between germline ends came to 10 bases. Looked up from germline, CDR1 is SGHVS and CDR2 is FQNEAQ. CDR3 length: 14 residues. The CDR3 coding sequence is TGTGCCAGCAGCTTACCGACTAGACCCTACGAGCAGTACGTC. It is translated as CASSLPTRPYEQYV.

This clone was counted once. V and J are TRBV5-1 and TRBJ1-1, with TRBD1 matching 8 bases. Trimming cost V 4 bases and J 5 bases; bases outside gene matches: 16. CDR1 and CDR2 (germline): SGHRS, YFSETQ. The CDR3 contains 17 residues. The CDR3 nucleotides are TGCGCCAGCAGCCCTGGAACAGGGGGTGGACGGGGGACTGAAGCTTTCTTT. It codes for CASSPGTGGGRGTEAFF.

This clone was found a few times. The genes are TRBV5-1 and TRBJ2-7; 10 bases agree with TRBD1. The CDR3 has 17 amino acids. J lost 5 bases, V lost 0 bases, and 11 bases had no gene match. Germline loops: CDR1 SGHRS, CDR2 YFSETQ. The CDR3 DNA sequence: TGCGCCAGCAGCTTGGCTCCGGGACAGGGGTCGAGGAACGAGCAGTACGTC. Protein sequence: CASSLAPGQGSRNEQYV.

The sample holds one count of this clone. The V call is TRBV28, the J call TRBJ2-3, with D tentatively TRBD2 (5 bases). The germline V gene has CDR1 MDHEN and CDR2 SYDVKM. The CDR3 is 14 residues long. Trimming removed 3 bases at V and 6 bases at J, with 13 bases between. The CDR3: CASSFGISPDTQYF. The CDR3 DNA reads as TGTGCCAGCAGTTTCGGGATTTCCCCGGATACGCAGTATTTT. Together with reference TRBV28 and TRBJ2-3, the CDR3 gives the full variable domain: DVKVTQSSRYLVKRTGEKVFLECVQDMDHENMFWYRQDPGLGLRLIYFSYDVKMKEKGDIPEGYSVSREKKERFSLILESASTNQTSMYLCASSFGISPDTQYFGPGTRLTVL.